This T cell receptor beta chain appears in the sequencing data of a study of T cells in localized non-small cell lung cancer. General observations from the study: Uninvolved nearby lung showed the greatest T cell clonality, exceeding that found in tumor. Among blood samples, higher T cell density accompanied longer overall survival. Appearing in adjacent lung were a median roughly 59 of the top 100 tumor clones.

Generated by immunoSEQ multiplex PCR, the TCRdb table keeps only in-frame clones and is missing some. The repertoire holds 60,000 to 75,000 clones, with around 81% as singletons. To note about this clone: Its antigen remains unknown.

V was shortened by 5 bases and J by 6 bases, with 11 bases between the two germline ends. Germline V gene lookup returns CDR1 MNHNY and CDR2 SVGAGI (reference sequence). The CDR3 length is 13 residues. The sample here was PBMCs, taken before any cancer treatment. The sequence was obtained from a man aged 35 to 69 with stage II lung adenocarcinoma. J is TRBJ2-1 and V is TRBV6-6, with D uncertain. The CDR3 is CASSPIPFNEQFF. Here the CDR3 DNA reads TGTGCCAGCAGTCCGATTCCATTCAATGAGCAGTTCTTC.